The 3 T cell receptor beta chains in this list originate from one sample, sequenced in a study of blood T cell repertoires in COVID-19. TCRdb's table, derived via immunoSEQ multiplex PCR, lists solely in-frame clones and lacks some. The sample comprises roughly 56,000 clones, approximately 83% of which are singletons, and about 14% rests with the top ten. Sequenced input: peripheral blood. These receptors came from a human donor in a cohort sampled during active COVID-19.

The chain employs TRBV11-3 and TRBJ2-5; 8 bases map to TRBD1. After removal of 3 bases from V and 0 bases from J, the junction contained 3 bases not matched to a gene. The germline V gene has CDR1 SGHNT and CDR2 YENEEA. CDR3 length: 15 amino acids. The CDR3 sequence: CASSLQDRDQETQYF. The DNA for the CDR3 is TGTGCCAGCAGCTTGCAGGACAGGGACCAAGAGACCCAGTACTTC.

The CDR3 reads CASRGTSGSVGQETQYF. Written as DNA, the CDR3 is TGTGCCAGCAGGGGGACTAGCGGGAGCGTGGGGCAAGAGACCCAGTACTTC. The V and J genes are TRBV2 and TRBJ2-5; TRBD2 agrees at 14 bases. The CDR3 totals 17 residues. V dropped 6 bases and J dropped 2; count of bases not matched to a gene: 8. The germline V gene encodes CDR1 SNHLY and CDR2 FYNNEI.

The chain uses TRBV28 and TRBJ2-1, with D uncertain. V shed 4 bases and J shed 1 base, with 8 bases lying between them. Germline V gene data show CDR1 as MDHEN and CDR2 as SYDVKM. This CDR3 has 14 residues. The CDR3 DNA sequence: TGTGCCAGCAGTTCGACTGTGTCCTACAATGAGCAGTTCTTC. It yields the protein CASSSTVSYNEQFF.